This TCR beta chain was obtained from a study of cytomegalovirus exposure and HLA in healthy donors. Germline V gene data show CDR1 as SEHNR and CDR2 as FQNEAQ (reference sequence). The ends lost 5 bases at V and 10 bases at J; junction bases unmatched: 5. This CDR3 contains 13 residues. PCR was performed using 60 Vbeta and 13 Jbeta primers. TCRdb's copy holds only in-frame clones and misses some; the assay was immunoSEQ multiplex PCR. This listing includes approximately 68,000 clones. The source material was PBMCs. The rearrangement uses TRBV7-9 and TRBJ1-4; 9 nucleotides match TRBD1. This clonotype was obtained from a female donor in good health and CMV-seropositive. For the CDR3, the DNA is TGTGCCAGCAGCATGGACAGGGGTGGAAAACTGTTTTTT. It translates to CASSMDRGGKLFF.